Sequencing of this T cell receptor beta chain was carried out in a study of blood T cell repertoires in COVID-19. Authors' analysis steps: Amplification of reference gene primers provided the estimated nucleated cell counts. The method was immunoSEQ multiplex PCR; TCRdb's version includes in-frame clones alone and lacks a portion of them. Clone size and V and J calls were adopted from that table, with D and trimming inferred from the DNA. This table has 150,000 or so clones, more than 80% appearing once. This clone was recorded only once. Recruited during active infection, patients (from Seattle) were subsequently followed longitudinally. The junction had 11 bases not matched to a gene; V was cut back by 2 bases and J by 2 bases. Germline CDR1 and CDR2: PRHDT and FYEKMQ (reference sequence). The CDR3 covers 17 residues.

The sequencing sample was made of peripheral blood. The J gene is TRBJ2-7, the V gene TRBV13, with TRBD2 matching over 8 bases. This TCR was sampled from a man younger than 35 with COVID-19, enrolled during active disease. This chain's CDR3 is CASSLNSIAGIPYEQYF. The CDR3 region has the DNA TGTGCCAGCAGCTTAAATTCGATAGCGGGGATTCCCTACGAGCAGTACTTC.